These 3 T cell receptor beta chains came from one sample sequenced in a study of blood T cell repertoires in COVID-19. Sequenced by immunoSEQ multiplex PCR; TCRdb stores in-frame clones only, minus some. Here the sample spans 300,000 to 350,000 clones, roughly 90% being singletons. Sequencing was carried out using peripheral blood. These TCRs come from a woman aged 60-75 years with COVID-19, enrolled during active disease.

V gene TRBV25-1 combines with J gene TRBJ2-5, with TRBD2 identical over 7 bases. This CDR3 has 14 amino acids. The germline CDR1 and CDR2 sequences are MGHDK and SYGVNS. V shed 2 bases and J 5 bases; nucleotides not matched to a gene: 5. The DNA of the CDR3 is TGTGCCAGCAGTGAACGGGGGAGGGTCGAGACCCAGTACTTC. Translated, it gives CASSERGRVETQYF.

The CDR3 DNA is TGCGCCAGCAGCCAGGGGGGCACTGAAGCTTTCTTT. Residues: CASSQGGTEAFF. J is TRBJ1-1 and V is TRBV5-1; 7 nucleotides agree with TRBD1. CDR1 is SGHRS and CDR2 is YFSETQ in the germline V gene. V lost 4 bases to trimming and J lost 4 bases; unmatched junction nucleotides: 1. This CDR3 has 12 residues.

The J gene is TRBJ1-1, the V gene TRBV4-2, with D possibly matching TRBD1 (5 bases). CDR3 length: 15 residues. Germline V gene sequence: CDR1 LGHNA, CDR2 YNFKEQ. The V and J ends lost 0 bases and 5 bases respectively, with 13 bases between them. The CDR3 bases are TGTGCCAGCAGCCAAGATGCGGCGCGGGGGACTGAAGCTTTCTTT. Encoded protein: CASSQDAARGTEAFF.